This T cell receptor (beta chain) originates from a study of graft-versus-host responses after intestinal transplantation (dated by TCRdb to about 2021). Describing the broader study: Recipients received multivisceral, liver-intestinal, or isolated intestinal transplants. Alloreactive clones were identified by sequencing pre-transplant mixed lymphocyte reaction products and comparing these products with unstimulated pre-transplant donor and recipient T cells. The cohort enrolled some 23 intestinal transplant recipients including one retransplant, and a few patients lacking pretransplant specimens were excluded. A peak of at least 4% donor T cells among recipient peripheral blood mononuclear cells was the definition used for donor T cell macrochimerism. After intestinal transplantation, graft-versus-host and host-versus-graft alloreactive T cell clones in the graft, circulation and bone marrow were tracked using bulk TCR-beta CDR3 sequencing. Anti-thymocyte globulin induction was given to all recipients, followed by maintenance tacrolimus and steroids for approximately 3 years. Rather than going through the commercial service, samples from a few later patients were sequenced in-house on an Illumina MiSeq and processed with MiXCR.

Concerning this clone itself: There is no known antigen for this receptor. The record has no base qualities; no much larger clone is one base away.

In the germline V gene, CDR1 corresponds to MRHNA and CDR2 to SNTAGT. V is reduced by 0 bases and J by 8 bases, leaving a spacing of 16 bases between them. The CDR3, from cysteine to phenylalanine, totals 15 residues. CDR3 DNA is the only sequence kept; it has 45 bases, read in frame from the first base. Library preparation was by the immunoSEQ multiplex PCR assay. In most patients, genomic DNA was isolated using the Qiagen DNeasy Blood and Tissue Kit and sent frozen to Adaptive Biotechnologies for TCR sequencing. High-throughput TCR-beta CDR3 sequencing of genomic DNA from most patients was performed by Adaptive Biotechnologies. The original methods were these. Adaptive's ImmunoSEQ software was the source of the TCR sequencing data for about 18 patients, while a few other patients were processed with MiXCR and VDJtools. CD4 versus CD8 sorting errors were corrected by removing sequences found in both subsets at a frequency ratio below 5:1. CDR3 nucleotide sequences shared between donor and recipient were removed because the origin of such sequences could not be assigned. At least 2-fold expansion over unstimulated cells and a minimum CFSE-low frequency of 0.002% (template counts) or 0.001% (read counts) were required for clones to be classified as alloreactive. A clone was considered mappable if detected in the sequenced pre-transplant spleen, lymph node, or MLR CFSE-low populations of the donor or recipient. Cumulative frequency of alloreactive clones was calculated as a percentage of all sequences weighted by copy number. In its TCRdb copy, this immuneACCESS table keeps in-frame sequences only and misses some clones. Where compared with another copy, unresolved V genes explain less than half of these, and the others have no known cause. V and J calls and clone size follow that table, whereas D and trimming were derived from the DNA. This sample is represented by about 120,000 clones; approximately 96% of them were singletons. The ten largest clonotypes hold 2.5% to 3.5% of the sample.

What the study reported, not specific to this receptor: In the allografts of patients with donor T cell macrochimerism, GvH to HvG T cell clonal ratios were high. GvH clones turned up in recipient bone marrow, with some appearing earlier in ileal mucosa or blood, a pattern consistent with an intestinal mucosal origin. Conclusions were limited by the relatively low number and heterogeneity of intestinal transplant patients. Early after transplant, peak levels of circulating GvH clones were associated with declines in HvG clones.

The time point label on this specimen signifies: cells obtained before transplantation from donor or recipient. CD3+CD4+ and CD3+CD8+ populations were FACS-sorted from unstimulated pre-transplant donor and recipient cells taken from spleen or lymph nodes. The material was unstimulated CD8+ T cells sorted from spleen or lymph node cells, obtained before intestinal transplant. The chain joins TRBV6-4 to TRBJ1-2, with a weak D call of TRBD1 (5 bases match). This sequence was found in a human donor who received an intestinal transplant. The nucleotides are TGTGCCAGCAGTGACTCTGCCAGCCCAGGGTCCGGCTACACCTTC. Translation gives CASSDSASPGSGYTF.